Reported below is one TCR beta chain. Its antigen remains unidentified. The authors ran a second PCR of about 6 to 12 cycles using a sample-barcoded 5' primer and a J-beta primer mix. Every sample returned 2.5 million or more CDR3-containing paired-end reads. TCRdb re-called the 5' RACE reads through MiXCR, storing one row per CDR3 protein. The repertoire holds over 1,300,000 distinct CDR3 sequences, approximately 60% seen once, with over 6.5% in the top ten. This specimen belongs to a study of blood T cells in healthy people across ages. About the study: Template switching retrieved approximately one barcoded beta molecule for each two T cells. General study points: Age showed a roughly linear inverse relationship with TCR beta diversity per million T cells.

This CDR3 spans 16 amino acids. Germline V lookup: CDR1 SGHAT, CDR2 FQNNGV. J lost 11 bases, V lost 1 base, and 16 bases had no gene match. Extracted total RNA amounted to at least 5.5 micrograms for each sample. Sequencing used blood. This sequence joins TRBV11-2 and TRBJ2-5, with 7 bases identical to TRBD2. The sequence was collected from a man aged 18-30 years in good health. The CDR3 DNA reads TGTGCCAGCAGCTTAGGGGAGGGTACGTATTACAATGAGCAGTACTTC. Translating gives CASSLGEGTYYNEQYF.